This TCR beta chain was profiled in a study of Ad26.COV2.S vaccination and SARS-CoV-2 variants. Whole-study context: Ad26.COV2.S shots went into the muscle once or twice, 56 days apart.

The germline V gene encodes CDR1 SEHNR and CDR2 FQNEAQ (reference sequence). This CDR3 has 14 residues. The V gene end was trimmed by 7 bases and the J gene end by 1 base; junction bases not matched to a gene: 4. Using immunoSEQ multiplex PCR, the repertoire was profiled, and TCRdb retains in-frame clones only, with some absent. The table has a few hundred thousand clones, roughly nine tenths seen once; the top ten hold approximately 5%. General observations from the study: Individuals receiving vaccine had higher spike-specific TCR breadth than placebo recipients did. Analytic work on TCR breadth and depth might have understated the full extent of total T cell responses.

Notes on this clone: Its target is unknown.

Treatment reported: about 20 received Ad26.COV2.S at low or high dose, single or two shots; about 5 received placebo; per-sample allocation not given. At day 63 after the first vaccine or placebo injection, samples were drawn. Ad26.COV2.S expressed prefusion-stabilized spike from the original Wuhan strain. The receptor was derived from a person between 18 and 59 years old who received the Ad26.COV2.S COVID-19 vaccine or a placebo. The sample consisted of peripheral blood, taken in a trial of Ad26.COV2.S vaccine versus placebo. V is TRBV7-9 and J is TRBJ2-3; 8 nucleotides line up with TRBD2. In DNA form, the CDR3 reads TGTGCCAGCACCCCGGGAGGGGGCACAGATACGCAGTATTTT. Protein: CASTPGGGTDTQYF.